This entry lists 28 T cell receptor beta chains sequenced from one sample in a study of glioma-infiltrating T cells. TCR alpha and beta CDR3 regions were amplified from RNA using iRepertoire nested multiplex PCR. One entry per CDR3 protein, called by TCRdb with MiXCR from the multiplex PCR reads. Of 400,000 or so distinct CDR3 sequences listed, about 40% are singletons. Source material: glioma tissue, nonneoplastic brain tissue, or PBMCs (not recorded which). The receptors here all came from a human donor with low-grade glioma or glioblastoma, undergoing nonglioma brain surgery, or in good health (not recorded which).

Comments on this clonotype: This clone may be a read error of a much larger clone one base away. This rearrangement joins TRBV20-1 to TRBJ2-1, with no clear D. This CDR3 region has 13 residues. CDR1 is DFQATT, CDR2 SNEGSKA, per germline (reference sequence). CDR3 in DNA: TGCAGCCCCATGCGCATCGCCTACAATGAGCAGTTCTTC. Translated: CSPMRIAYNEQFF.

The table lists this clonotype with many counts. The chain carries TRBV20-1 and TRBJ2-1; 13 bases are a match to TRBD2. The J segment lost 9 bases and the V segment lost 2 bases, leaving 4 bases of the junction unmatched. Germline loops: CDR1 DFQATT, CDR2 SNEGSKA (reference sequence). The CDR3 consists of 14 residues. This CDR3 is CSARTSGRVGEQFF. DNA of the CDR3: TGCAGTGCTAGAACTAGCGGGAGGGTAGGTGAGCAGTTCTTC.

Regarding this clonotype: A read error may be the cause here, since a much bigger clone is one base away. Without the conserved terminal phenylalanine or tryptophan, this CDR3 likely stems from a read error. This chain uses TRBV28 with TRBJ1-1; TRBD1 is a possible D gene (6 bases). Germline CDR1 and CDR2: MDHEN and SYDVKM. Trimming removed 6 bases at V and 1 base at J, with 9 bases between. This CDR3 contains 13 residues. The CDR3: CASRDSSNTEAFL. DNA of the CDR3: TGTGCCAGCAGGGACAGTTCGAACACTGAAGCTTTCCTT.

This chain connects TRBV25-1 to TRBJ1-1; TRBD1 is a possible D gene (6 bases). The CDR3 extends over 14 amino acids. CDR1 is MGHDK and CDR2 is SYGVNS in the germline V gene. The V gene lost 5 bases and the J gene lost 4 bases, with 14 bases spanning the gap. The CDR3 region has the DNA TGTGCCAGCAGTAGAGGGGGGGATGGCACTGAAGCTTTCTTT. Protein: CASSRGGDGTEAFF. Using reference TRBV25-1 and TRBJ1-1 for the parts outside the CDR3, the full variable domain is EADIYQTPRYLVIGTGKKITLECSQTMGHDKMYWYQQDPGMELHLIHYSYGVNSTEKGDLSSESTVSRIRTEHFPLTLESARPSHTSQYLCASSRGGDGTEAFFGQGTRLTVV.

The V gene is TRBV20-1, the J gene TRBJ2-3; D not certain. CDR1 and CDR2 (germline): DFQATT, SNEGSKA (reference sequence). V was cut by 3 bases and J by 6 bases, with 7 bases left in between. This CDR3 contains 11 residues. The CDR3 loop is CSASSKDTQYF. The CDR3 coding sequence is TGCAGTGCTAGTTCTAAGGATACGCAGTATTTT.

This clonotype was picked up a small number of times. This chain uses TRBV28 with TRBJ2-3; a possible D gene is TRBD1 (6 bases). The germline V gene encodes CDR1 MDHEN and CDR2 SYDVKM. CDR3 length: 17 residues. V gave up 6 bases and J gave up 10 bases, with 29 bases separating them. The chain's CDR3 is CASSYAGQSQDNMAQYF. The CDR3 DNA sequence: TGTGCCAGCAGCTATGCCGGACAGTCACAAGACAACATGGCGCAGTATTTT.

In this sample, this clonotype turned up a few times. This rearrangement joins TRBV7-9 to TRBJ1-3; D is unresolved. Germline CDR1 SEHNR, CDR2 FQNEAQ (reference sequence). Trimming took off 5 bases at V and 0 bases at J, with 8 bases between the two ends. The CDR3 contains 14 residues. CDR3 bases: TGTGCCAGCAGCCTACCAAACTCTGGAAACACCATATATTTT. This codes for CASSLPNSGNTIYF.

This chain links TRBV28 with TRBJ1-1, with D possibly TRBD1 on 5 matching bases. CDR3 length: 13 residues. Per germline, CDR1 MDHEN and CDR2 SYDVKM. V lost 9 bases and J lost 6, with 17 bases in between. CDR3 region: CASFWGRVPEAFF. The DNA for the CDR3 is TGTGCCAGTTTCTGGGGGAGGGTTCCTGAAGCTTTCTTT.

This clonotype was detected ten times or more. The chain is built from TRBV6-1 and TRBJ2-2; D may match TRBD1 or TRBD2 (5 bases each). The germline V gene has CDR1 MNHNS and CDR2 SASEGT. This CDR3 region has 15 residues. Trimming pared 8 bases from V and 7 bases from J, leaving 20 bases between. The chain's CDR3 is CASGTQTRQHGELFF. In DNA, the CDR3 is TGTGCCAGCGGGACCCAGACACGCCAACACGGGGAGCTGTTTTTT.

This clonotype was counted at least ten times. The genes are TRBV20-1 and TRBJ1-5, with D unclear. Germline assignment: CDR1 DFQATT and CDR2 SNEGSKA (reference sequence). The CDR3 has 11 amino acids. V gave up 3 bases and J gave up 5 bases, with 5 bases separating them. Here the CDR3 DNA reads TGCAGTGCTAGGGATCATCAGCCCCAGCATTTT. Protein product: CSARDHQPQHF.

The V gene is TRBV28, the J gene TRBJ2-7, with 10 bases lining up with TRBD2. Germline values: CDR1 MDHEN, CDR2 SYDVKM. Unmatched junction bases numbered 17, after V lost 3 bases and J lost 0 bases. The CDR3 is 20 amino acids. The CDR3 DNA follows: TGTGCCAGCAGTTTCGTTTGGGGTTCTAGCGGGAGTGTTAGCTCCTACGAGCAGTACTTC. This sequence encodes CASSFVWGSSGSVSSYEQYF.

The gene calls are TRBV3-1 and TRBJ1-4; maybe TRBD1 (6 bases). Germline V CDR1 and CDR2: LGHDT, YNNKEL (reference sequence). Trimming shortened V by 5 bases and J by 5 bases, and 9 bases separated the two germline ends. The CDR3 spans 13 residues. The CDR3 region is CASSYTGNEKLFF. The CDR3 DNA follows: TGTGCCAGCAGCTACACAGGGAATGAAAAACTGTTTTTT.

The V call is TRBV4-3, the J call TRBJ1-2; D gene uncertain. This CDR3 is 17 amino acids long. Germline V gene data show CDR1 as LGHNA and CDR2 as YSLEER. The V gene lost 2 bases and the J gene lost 8 bases, with 24 bases spanning the gap. The CDR3 DNA follows: TGCGCCAGCAGCCAAACCCAAGCAACGAGCTGGGGAGAGGGCTACACCTTC. The encoded protein is CASSQTQATSWGEGYTF.

This sequence joins TRBV12-3 or TRBV12-4 and TRBJ2-1; D not resolved. The CDR3 is 18 amino acids. V was clipped by 3 bases and J by 0 bases, with 18 bases between them. The CDR3 sequence is CASSLLLSLGGSYNEQFF. The CDR3 DNA is TGTGCCAGCAGTTTGTTATTGTCACTCGGCGGCTCCTACAATGAGCAGTTCTTC.

This clonotype came up many times. The chain links TRBV6-2 or TRBV6-3 to TRBJ1-1, with TRBD1 identical over 8 bases. Looked up from germline, CDR1 is MNHEY and CDR2 is SVGEGT. The CDR3 has 16 residues. After removal of 5 bases from V and 5 bases from J, the junction contained 13 bases not matched to a gene. For the CDR3, the DNA is TGTGCCAGCAGTCAGGACAGGGACACGGGAAGGACTGAAGCTTTCTTT. Translation: CASSQDRDTGRTEAFF.

This clonotype has at least ten counts. The chain is built from TRBV28 and TRBJ1-5; perhaps TRBD1 as D (5 bases). The CDR3 is 14 residues long. Germline CDR1 is MDHEN and CDR2 is SYDVKM. Deletions cut 6 bases from V and 4 bases from J, with 13 bases between. The chain's CDR3 is CASSAGLENQPQHF. CDR3 DNA: TGTGCCAGCAGCGCGGGACTTGAGAATCAGCCCCAGCATTTT.

The chain combines TRBV7-2 with TRBJ2-1, with 8 bases matching TRBD1. The CDR3 sequence is 15 residues long. V shed 3 bases, J shed 3 bases, and the junction held 4 bases outside the gene matches. Germline values: CDR1 SGHTA, CDR2 FQGNSA. The CDR3 reads CASSFGTGFYNEQFF. For the CDR3, the DNA is TGTGCCAGCAGCTTCGGGACAGGATTCTACAATGAGCAGTTCTTC.

As for this clonotype: Given a much more abundant clone one base away, this may be a read error. J is TRBJ2-1 and V is TRBV27, with TRBD2 identical over 10 bases. Looked up from germline, CDR1 is MNHEY and CDR2 is SMNVEV (reference sequence). This CDR3 spans 15 amino acids. V was clipped by 7 bases and J by 7 bases; unmatched bases: 10. The CDR3 nucleotides are TGTGCCAGCACCAACCTAGCGGGGGTTAAAAATGAGCAGTTCTTC. It codes for CASTNLAGVKNEQFF.

This clonotype was seen repeatedly, ten times or more. V is TRBV4-2 and J is TRBJ2-1; TRBD2 agrees at 8 bases. This CDR3 is built from 17 residues. Germline values: CDR1 LGHNA, CDR2 YNFKEQ. Trimming removed 1 base from V and 3 bases from J; junction bases left unmatched: 8. The CDR3 DNA reads TGTGCCAGCAGCCAAGGACATGGGACTAGTGACTACAATGAGCAGTTCTTC. As protein: CASSQGHGTSDYNEQFF.

In regard to this clonotype: A much larger clone is a single base away; this may be a read error. The chain combines TRBV27 with TRBJ2-1; the D gene is possibly TRBD1 (5 bases). Germline assignment: CDR1 MNHEY and CDR2 SMNVEV (reference sequence). CDR3 length: 14 amino acids. Trimming shortened V by 3 bases and J by 3 bases, and 9 bases separated the two germline ends. Written as DNA, the CDR3 is TGTGCCAGCAGTTTGGCTAGGGGCTACAATGAGCAGTTCTTC. Its translation is CASSLARGYNEQFF.

J is TRBJ2-7 and V is TRBV11-2, with a tentative D call TRBD2 (6 bases). CDR1 is SGHAT and CDR2 is FQNNGV in the germline V gene. The ends were cut back, 1 base at V and 6 bases at J, with 16 bases in the middle. The CDR3 consists of 15 residues. CDR3 sequence (DNA): TGTGCCAGCAGCTTAGCAACCTCTGCCGGGGGCGAGCAGTACTTC. It specifies CASSLATSAGGEQYF.

The gene calls are TRBV27 and TRBJ2-7; TRBD2 matches 13 bases. The CDR3 has 16 residues. CDR1 is MNHEY and CDR2 is SMNVEV in the germline V gene (reference sequence). V trimming: 6 bases; J trimming: 4 bases; junction bases outside the gene matches: 9. DNA for the CDR3: TGTGCCAGCAGGTACGGGACTAGCGGGAACATGTACGAGCAGTACTTC. Translating it yields CASRYGTSGNMYEQYF.

Of note for this clonotype: A much larger clonotype is one base distant, so this may be a read error. The chain has TRBV4-1 and TRBJ2-3; 9 bases align to TRBD1. V trimming: 3 bases; J trimming: 4 bases; junction bases outside the gene matches: 5. Looked up from germline, CDR1 is MGHRA and CDR2 is YSYEKL. The CDR3 length is 15 residues. CDR3 sequence reads: CASSQDRGLADTQYF. CDR3 in DNA: TGCGCCAGCAGCCAGGACAGGGGACTCGCAGATACGCAGTATTTT.

The chain has TRBV20-1 and TRBJ2-7, with D perhaps TRBD1 (6 bases). Germline V gene data show CDR1 as DFQATT and CDR2 as SNEGSKA (reference sequence). The CDR3 covers 13 residues. The V end lost 7 bases, the J end lost 3 bases, and 16 bases lay between the germline ends. This chain's CDR3 is CSGYRDTNYEQYF. In DNA, the CDR3 is TGCAGTGGATACCGGGACACAAACTACGAGCAGTACTTC.

This clonotype was seen ten or more times. The chain employs TRBV12-3 or TRBV12-4 and TRBJ1-3, with D unclear. Trimming removed 6 bases at V and 0 bases at J, with 12 bases between. The CDR3 loop spans 15 amino acids. Here the CDR3 reads CASRSLKSSGNTIYF. In nucleotides, the CDR3 is TGTGCCAGCAGGTCCCTTAAGAGCTCTGGAAACACCATATATTTT.

In its sample, this clonotype was seen a few times. V gene TRBV2 combines with J gene TRBJ2-7, with a tentative D call TRBD1 (6 bases). Germline V gene sequence: CDR1 SNHLY, CDR2 FYNNEI. The CDR3 is 15 amino acids. The germline V and J ends were trimmed by 7 bases and 0 bases, with 16 bases remaining between them. For the CDR3, the DNA is TGTGCCAGCAATTACGGGACACTGAGCTCCTACGAGCAGTACTTC. It is translated as CASNYGTLSSYEQYF.

J is TRBJ2-7 and V is TRBV10-3; 11 bases align to TRBD1. The CDR3 is 17 amino acids. Germline-derived CDR1 and CDR2 are ENHRY and SYGVKD. The trim removed 3 bases at V and 2 bases at J, leaving 9 bases unmatched. For the CDR3, the DNA is TGTGCCATCAGTGAAGGGGGGGTGGACAGGGGGCCCTACGAGCAGTACTTC. It yields the protein CAISEGGVDRGPYEQYF.

The table lists this clonotype with a few counts. V is TRBV28 and J is TRBJ1-2; 7 bases line up with TRBD1. The CDR3 length is 16 residues. Germline loops: CDR1 MDHEN, CDR2 SYDVKM. With V trimmed by 5 bases and J by 5 bases, 14 bases remained unmatched. The CDR3 DNA reads as TGTGCCAGCAGTCCCCGCAGGGGGAGGTCTGGGTATGGCTACACCTTC. This codes for CASSPRRGRSGYGYTF.